The following is a T cell receptor beta chain sequence with its context. The antigen is undetermined. Profiled with immunoSEQ multiplex PCR; TCRdb holds only in-frame clones, not every one. The sample includes around 550,000 clones, 90% to 97% of them seen just once. This specimen belongs to a study of shared clonotypes between healthy human individuals. V shed 4 bases and J shed 2 bases, with 12 bases lying between them. The CDR3 loop spans 14 amino acids. Germline-derived CDR1 and CDR2 are SGHNT and YYREEE (reference sequence). All donors were healthy HIV-negative adults lacking recent acute infections or vaccinations. A CD45RA+ naive subset and a CD45RA-negative memory subset were split from CD4+ cells. Findings and caveats of the study: Sharing across four donors was seen in roughly 5% of naive CD4 clonotypes. Rarefaction demonstrated incomplete sorted-subset sequencing despite large depth.

The V gene is TRBV5-4, the J gene TRBJ2-5; D is possibly TRBD1 (6 bases). This clonotype was sampled from a woman between 25 and 40 years old in good health. Sequenced: naive CD4+ T cells sorted from blood. Specified subset: CD45RA+ positively selected. CDR3 sequence (DNA): TGTGCCAGCAGCCTTGGGCAGGGGCAAGAGACCCAGTACTTC. Translation: CASSLGQGQETQYF.